The sequence of this TCR beta chain was determined in a study of blood T cell repertoires in COVID-19. The wider study: Sample material is recorded as cDNA or gDNA derived from T cells, B-cell-depleted T cells, or PBMCs.

Germline V gene sequence: CDR1 MRHNA, CDR2 SNTAGT. The CDR3 spans 15 residues. Trimming cost V 4 bases and J 6 bases, with 15 bases left between them. TCRdb keeps only in-frame clones here, not all; method: immunoSEQ multiplex PCR. The table records 45,000 to 55,000 clones, about 79% of them present only once. The V gene is TRBV6-4, the J gene TRBJ2-2, with D perhaps TRBD2 (5 bases). The source is a man at least 80 years old with COVID-19, enrolled during active disease. The sequenced material came from peripheral blood. DNA of the CDR3: TGTGCCAGCAGTGTTGGAGGTAATCCGTCCGGGGAGCTGTTTTTT. Amino acids: CASSVGGNPSGELFF.